The rows below give T cell receptor beta chains drawn from one sample of a study of cytomegalovirus exposure and HLA in healthy donors. The method was immunoSEQ multiplex PCR; TCRdb's version includes in-frame clones alone and lacks a portion of them. The sample includes more than 250,000 clones, roughly 90% of them seen just once. The sample comprised PBMCs. The receptors here all came from a woman under 30 in good health and CMV-seronegative. Each CDR3 is given with its conserved first and last residue. Each record gives: clone size, V gene, D gene, J gene, CDR3 DNA, CDR3 protein. D genes are given only for firm matches. Clone size is given for some rows only: seen once, a few or many times, or a class if the clone is expanded.

NA,TRBV4-1,NA,TRBJ2-2,TGCGCCAGCAGCCCAGCTGGAGGGGCCGTCACCGGGGAGCTGTTTTTT,CASSPAGGAVTGELFF
NA,TRBV6-5,NA,TRBJ1-1,TGTGCCAGCAGTTACTTCAGTTTTGCTGAAGCTTTCTTT,CASSYFSFAEAFF
few,TRBV29-1,NA,TRBJ1-2,TGCAGCGCCTTCGGGGGTTGGAACTATGGCTACACCTTC,CSAFGGWNYGYTF
NA,TRBV6-1,TRBD1,TRBJ1-2,TGTGCCAGCAGTGGGGGACAGGGCAAGGGGTATGGCTACACCTTC,CASSGGQGKGYGYTF
NA,TRBV7-3,NA,TRBJ2-7,TGTGCCAGCAGCTTAAGCCCCGGGACTTGGGAGCAGTACTTC,CASSLSPGTWEQYF
NA,TRBV11-2,NA,TRBJ1-6,TGTGCCAGCAGCTTATGGGAGAATTCACCCCTCCACTTT,CASSLWENSPLHF
once,TRBV6-6,NA,TRBJ1-3,TGTGCCAGCAGTTACTTTAGGGGACTGGACACCATATATTTT,CASSYFRGLDTIYF
NA,TRBV19,TRBD1,TRBJ2-5,TGTGCCAGTAGTCTACAGGGGGTTAGGGAGACCCAGTACTTC,CASSLQGVRETQYF
NA,TRBV15,NA,TRBJ2-7,TGTGCCACCTCGGGACATCTCTCAGAGCAGTACTTC,CATSGHLSEQYF
NA,TRBV29-1,TRBD1,TRBJ2-1,TGCAGCGCTGTGGGGGGCTTGGGGGACAGGGAGAATGAGCAGTTCTTC,CSAVGGLGDRENEQFF
NA,TRBV30,NA,TRBJ1-1,TGTGCCTGGAGTCCCGTGGGGGGGACTGAAGCTTTCTTT,CAWSPVGGTEAFF
NA,TRBV30,NA,TRBJ1-1,TGTGCTTCCCACGAGGGGGCTGAAGCTTTCTTT,CASHEGAEAFF
NA,TRBV2,NA,TRBJ2-7,TGTGCCAGCAGTGTAGGCATGGGGGGACCCTACGAGCAGTACTTC,CASSVGMGGPYEQYF
NA,TRBV27,TRBD2,TRBJ2-7,TGTGCCAGCAGCCCCATAGCGGGGGTCTTAGTATTCTACGAGCAGTACTTC,CASSPIAGVLVFYEQYF
NA,TRBV2,TRBD1,TRBJ1-1,TGTGCCAGCAGTCCGACAGGGGCCACTGAAGCTTTCTTT,CASSPTGATEAFF
NA,TRBV2,TRBD2,TRBJ2-1,TGTGCCAGCAGTGCTTGGGGGGGGGCCTACAATGAGCAGTTCTTC,CASSAWGGAYNEQFF
few,TRBV7-7,NA,TRBJ2-3,TGTGCCAGCAGCCTGGACAGTAGCACAGATACGCAGTATTTT,CASSLDSSTDTQYF
NA,TRBV29-1,NA,TRBJ1-1,TGCAGCGTTGTCGGCCGGGGGGAATTATTGAACACTGAAGCTTTCTTT,CSVVGRGELLNTEAFF
NA,TRBV7-8,TRBD1,TRBJ2-5,TGTGCCAGCAGCCCAGGGGGACAGGGGATACAAGAGACCCAGTACTTC,CASSPGGQGIQETQYF
NA,TRBV4-1,TRBD2,TRBJ2-3,TGCGCCAGCAGCCTCCGCGGGGGGGATACGCAGTATTTT,CASSLRGGDTQYF
once,TRBV19,TRBD1,TRBJ2-3,TGTGCCAGTCGGGACAGGGGATTCACAGATACGCAGTATTTT,CASRDRGFTDTQYF
NA,TRBV15,NA,TRBJ1-4,TGTGCCACCAGCAGTCCCGCAACTAATGAAAAACTGTTTTTT,CATSSPATNEKLFF
NA,TRBV18,TRBD2,TRBJ2-7,TGTGCCAGCTCACCAAACGAACTAGCGGGAGCCTACGAGCAGTACTTC,CASSPNELAGAYEQYF
NA,TRBV11-2,TRBD1,TRBJ1-2,TGTGCCAGCAGCCGGTCGGGACAGGGCTACTATGGCTACACCTTC,CASSRSGQGYYGYTF
NA,TRBV6-5,NA,TRBJ1-2,TGTGCCAGCAGCCCCAGGACTCCTAACTATGGCTACACCTTC,CASSPRTPNYGYTF
NA,TRBV9,NA,TRBJ2-7,TGTGCCAGCAGCCCCCAGGATGGATACGAGCAGTACTTC,CASSPQDGYEQYF
NA,TRBV2,NA,TRBJ2-7,TGTGCCAGCAGTGTAACTTTTAACCTCTACGAGCAGTACTTC,CASSVTFNLYEQYF
NA,TRBV19,TRBD1,TRBJ2-2,TGTGCCAGTAAAGCAGGGGGCAGCTATGGGGAGCTGTTTTTT,CASKAGGSYGELFF
NA,TRBV5-1,TRBD1,TRBJ1-4,TGCGCCAGCAGCCCTTTACCGGGACAGGGAACGGAACTGTTTTTT,CASSPLPGQGTELFF
NA,TRBV6-5,TRBD2,TRBJ2-3,TGTGCCAGCAGTTACCGGCTAGCGGGGGGGGCCGATACGCAGTATTTT,CASSYRLAGGADTQYF
NA,TRBV5-5,NA,TRBJ1-6,TGTGCCAGCAGCTGGGCGACGGGATCCTCACCCCTCCACTTT,CASSWATGSSPLHF